This TCR beta chain appears in the sequencing data of a study of identical twins (dated by TCRdb to between 2015 and 2016). With regard to the full study: TCR alpha and beta repertoires from monozygotic twins, unrelated adults of various ages and cord blood were deep-sequenced to test whether fetal clonotypes persist. To rule out contamination, replicate twin experiments were performed at different times with different library preparation protocols.

The library was generated by 5' RACE. Sequenced on an Illumina HiSeq 2000. A universal primer binding site was introduced by template switching, and a unique molecular identifier was present in the final cDNA, enabling accurate counting of TCR cDNA molecules. Specific primers in the conserved constant-segment region were used to synthesize first-strand cDNA for TCR alpha and beta chains. To control for contamination, every cDNA library carried two barcodes: a SMART-Mk sample barcode plus Illumina barcodes. TruSeq adapter sequences along with Illumina sample barcodes were introduced in two successive PCR steps. The Illumina HiSeq platform was used with custom primers to sequence TCR alpha and beta cDNA libraries. The original methods were these. MiGEC was used to process raw reads and extract unique molecular identifiers, and MiXCR was used to find CDR3 positions. Recombination models were inferred per individual with the repgenHMM and IGoR tools using an EM algorithm. Shared clonotypes were analyzed with the tcR package in R, and sharing was normalized by the product of cloneset sizes. To study raw recombination free of thymic and clonal selection effects, out-of-frame nonproductive sequences were analyzed. The raw public data were reprocessed by TCRdb itself: fastp quality trimming at Q25, MiXCR clonotype calling, in-frame beta chains only. Rows are combined by CDR3 protein, so each entry shows the most common genes and DNA. The V and J calls shown here were made by TCRdb, not taken from the authors' results. The sample table holds hundreds of thousands of distinct CDR3 sequences, of which less than 25% were seen once. About 2.7% of the sample is held by the ten biggest clonotypes.

Trimming costs V 7 bases and J 10 bases, and their ends lie 17 bases apart. According to the germline V gene, CDR1 reads SQVTM and CDR2 reads ANQGSEA. The CDR3 runs 12 residues from the cysteine to the phenylalanine. The entry retains the CDR3 DNA only, 36 bases that are in frame from base 1. This clonotype was counted a few times. The clone's antigen remains unknown. Base qualities are not recorded, but no much larger clone differs from it by a single base. Every donor was a healthy Caucasian. The twin cohort consisted of three pairs of female monozygotic twins, all aged roughly 18 to 29 years. Positive isolation kits from Invitrogen were used to isolate CD4+ and CD8+ T cell populations. What the research found in general, with its limitations: Compared with coincidental sharing between unrelated individuals, out-of-frame TCR alpha sequences shared between twins had an excess of sequences with low generation probability. Out-of-frame TCR alpha sharing in monozygotic twins was systematically underestimated by recombination models, whereas sharing between unrelated individuals was in agreement with the recombination models. Excess twin sharing in beta out-of-frame sequences was weaker because fewer shared sequences lowered the signal-to-noise ratio. Because the same donors could not be followed over many years, the conclusions depended on cross-sectional statistical analysis. Invariant T cells such as MAIT and iNKT could partly confound zero-insertion analyses, though diverse VJ usage argued against this for most clonotypes. Fewer insertions were carried by abundant cord blood beta clonotypes; a weaker similar trend was observed in young adult naive repertoires, while no such trend was observed in memory repertoires.

The same data also contributed to another study, on T cells expressing NK-cell markers. The second investigation adds: Three sorted T-cell subsets (CD3+CD56+NKG2C+, CD3+CD56+NKG2C- and CD3+CD56-NKG2C+) from roughly 8 donors had their TCR beta-chain repertoires profiled. Among the eight sequenced donors, seven were HCMV-seropositive and one was HCMV-seronegative. In several experiments an anti-gammadeltaTCR antibody was added to restrict sorting to alphabetaTCR-expressing T cells. In six donors, the dominant CD3+CD56+NKG2C+ clonotypes ranked among the top 10 CD8+ clonotypes, making up roughly 1.0-7.5% of CD8+ T cells. Those dominant clonotypes were again the most abundant among CD3+CD56-NKG2C+ cells in a few donors, at roughly 25-65%. Whether the expanded NKG2C-expressing T cell clones were specific for HCMV antigens was left unclear. All eight donors whose samples were sequenced were randomly selected healthy volunteers, three of them men and five women. A commercial ELISA kit detecting HCMV-specific IgG in serum was used to determine HCMV serostatus. MIGEC was used to demultiplex reads and group the reads by UMI, and MiTCR was used to assemble and quantify clonotypes. To exclude erroneous sequences, only TCR cDNA sequences supported by at least two reads were retained. The tcR package was used for downstream repertoire analysis, and clonotypes were matched across fractions by CDR3 nucleotide sequence plus V segment. VDJmatch was used to annotate antigen specificity against VDJdb, with one amino acid substitution in CDR3 permitted.

The chain is made from TRBV29-1 and TRBJ2-1; a tentative D match to TRBD2 spans 5 bases. The sequence came from a woman younger than 30 in good health. Material for sequencing was CD4+ T cells sorted from blood. The DNA sequence follows: TGCAGCGCCGAGGGTAGCATGAGCGAGCAGTTCTTC. This yields the protein CSAEGSMSEQFF.